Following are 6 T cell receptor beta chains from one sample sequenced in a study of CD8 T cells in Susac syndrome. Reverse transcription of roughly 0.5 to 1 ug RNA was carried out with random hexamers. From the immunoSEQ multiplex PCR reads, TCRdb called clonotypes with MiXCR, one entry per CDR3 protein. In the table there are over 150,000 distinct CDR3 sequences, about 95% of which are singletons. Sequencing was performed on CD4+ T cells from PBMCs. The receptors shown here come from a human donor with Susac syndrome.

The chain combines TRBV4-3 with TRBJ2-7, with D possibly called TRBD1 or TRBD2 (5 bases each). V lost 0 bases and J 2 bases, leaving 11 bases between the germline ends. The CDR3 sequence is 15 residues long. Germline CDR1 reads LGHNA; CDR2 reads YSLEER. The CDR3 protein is CASSQEAGAPYEQYF. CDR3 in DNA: TGCGCCAGCAGCCAAGAGGCCGGGGCTCCCTACGAGCAGTACTTC.

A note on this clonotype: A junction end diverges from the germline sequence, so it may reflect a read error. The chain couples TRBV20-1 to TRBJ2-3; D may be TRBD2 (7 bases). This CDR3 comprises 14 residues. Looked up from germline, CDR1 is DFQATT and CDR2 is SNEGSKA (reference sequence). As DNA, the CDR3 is TGCAGTGCCCGAGGGGGGGCTAGCACAGATACGCACTATTTT. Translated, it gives CSARGGASTDTHYF.

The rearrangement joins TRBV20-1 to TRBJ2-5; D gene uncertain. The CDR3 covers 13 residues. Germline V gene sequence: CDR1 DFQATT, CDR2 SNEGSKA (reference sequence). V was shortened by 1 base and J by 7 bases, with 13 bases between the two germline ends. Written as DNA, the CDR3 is TGCAGTGCTAGAGTTCCACGGACGGCGACCCAGTACTTC. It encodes CSARVPRTATQYF.

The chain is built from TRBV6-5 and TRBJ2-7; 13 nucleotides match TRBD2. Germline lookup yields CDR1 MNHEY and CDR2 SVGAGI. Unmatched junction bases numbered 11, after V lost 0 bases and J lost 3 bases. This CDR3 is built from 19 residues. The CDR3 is CASSYSAPGTSGIHYEQYF. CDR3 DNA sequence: TGTGCCAGCAGTTACTCCGCACCCGGGACTAGCGGGATACACTACGAGCAGTACTTC.

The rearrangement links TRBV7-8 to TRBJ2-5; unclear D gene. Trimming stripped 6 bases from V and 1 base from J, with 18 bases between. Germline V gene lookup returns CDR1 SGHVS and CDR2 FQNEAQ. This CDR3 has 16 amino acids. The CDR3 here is CASRDRRLALQETQYF. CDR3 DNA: TGTGCCAGCAGGGATCGTCGACTGGCTCTCCAAGAGACCCAGTACTTC.

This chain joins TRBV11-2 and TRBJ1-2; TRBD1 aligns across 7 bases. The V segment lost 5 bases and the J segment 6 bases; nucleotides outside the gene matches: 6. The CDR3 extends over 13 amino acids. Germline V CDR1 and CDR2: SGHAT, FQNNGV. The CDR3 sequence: CASSKQGTHGYTF. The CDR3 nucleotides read TGTGCCAGCAGCAAACAGGGGACCCATGGCTACACCTTC.